These 5 T cell receptor beta chains were sequenced from one sample in a study of cytomegalovirus exposure and HLA in healthy donors (TCRdb year 2017). Library preparation used the immunoSEQ multiplex PCR assay. A mixture of 60 forward primers for TCR Vbeta segments and 13 reverse primers for TCR Jbeta segments was used in the multiplex PCR. Here the immuneACCESS table is served through TCRdb, limited to in-frame sequences with V and J called. Missing clones are a known gap in these copies; in checked studies unresolved V genes cover under half, and the rest lacks a known reason. This sample gives some 220,000 clones in total; over 70% of them show up just once. The biggest ten clones account for around 2.9% of the sample. Sequencing was carried out using PBMCs. The receptors shown here come from a woman aged 60-75 years in good health and CMV-seropositive.

With regard to this clone: The sample holds other DNA sequences that translate to the same CDR3. This chain uses TRBV4-1 with TRBJ2-1, with TRBD2 matching over 8 bases. The trim removed 1 base at V and 4 bases at J, leaving 12 bases unmatched. The CDR3 runs to 18 residues. Germline V gene sequence: CDR1 MGHRA, CDR2 YSYEKL. The CDR3 reads CASSQVSGAAARYNEQFF. In DNA form, the CDR3 reads TGCGCCAGCAGCCAAGTTAGCGGGGCGGCCGCTAGATACAATGAGCAGTTCTTC.

The chain joins TRBV4-2 to TRBJ1-2, with TRBD1 identical over 7 bases. The length of the CDR3 is 15 residues. J gave up 5 bases and V 0 bases, and 6 bases lay outside the gene matches. Per germline, CDR1 LGHNA and CDR2 YNFKEQ. CDR3 coding DNA: TGTGCCAGCAGCCAAGATCGGGACAGATATTATGGCTACACCTTC. This codes for CASSQDRDRYYGYTF.

This chain uses TRBV7-9 with TRBJ2-1; D is uncertain. CDR3 length equals 12 residues. Between the trimmed V and J ends, which lost 2 bases and 7 bases, there was a span of 6 bases. CDR1 and CDR2 (germline): SEHNR, FQNEAQ (reference sequence). Written as DNA, the CDR3 is TGTGCCAGCAGCTTAATACTAAATGAGCAGTTCTTC. As protein: CASSLILNEQFF.

In its sample, this clone was seen a few times. This chain connects TRBV30 to TRBJ1-4, with TRBD1 as a possible D gene (6 bases). CDR1 GTSNPN and CDR2 SVGIG come from the germline V gene (reference sequence). The CDR3 sequence is 15 residues long. V lost 2 bases and J 3 bases, leaving 13 bases between the germline ends. CDR3 coding DNA: TGTGCCTGGAGTAGGGGGAGTCGAGCTAATGAAAAACTGTTTTTT. Amino acid sequence: CAWSRGSRANEKLFF.

In its sample, this clone was seen a few times. The V gene is TRBV4-1, the J gene TRBJ2-1; D possibly corresponds to TRBD2 (6 bases). The CDR3 contains 16 residues. Trimming took 0 bases from V and 0 from J, leaving 9 bases between them. The germline CDR1 and CDR2 sequences are MGHRA and YSYEKL. As DNA, the CDR3 is TGCGCCAGCAGCCAAGAGGGACTCGTCTCCTACAATGAGCAGTTCTTC. Its protein product is CASSQEGLVSYNEQFF.